Listed below are T cell receptor beta chains from one sample, sequenced in a study of blood T cell repertoires in COVID-19. This table comes from immunoSEQ multiplex PCR, and its TCRdb copy is limited to in-frame clones, with some not included. Here the sample spans about 150,000 clones, around 83% being singletons. The specimen sequenced was peripheral blood. The receptors stem from a woman aged 55-69 years with COVID-19, enrolled during active disease. CDR3s include the opening cysteine and the closing phenylalanine or tryptophan. A D gene is named only where the DNA matches it firmly. Only part of the rows carry a size: once, few, many, or a class if the clone is expanded.

J gene: TRBJ1-4
clone size: .
V gene: TRBV5-4
D gene: .
CDR3 DNA: TGTGCCAGCAGCCAACGTAGTGGGGCTTTTAGTGAAAAACTGTTTTTT
CDR3 protein: CASSQRSGAFSEKLFF

J gene: TRBJ2-7
clone size: few
V gene: TRBV6-1
D gene: .
CDR3 DNA: TGTGCCAGCAGTGAAAGCGGACTCAGGTACTTC
CDR3 protein: CASSESGLRYF

J gene: TRBJ1-5
clone size: .
V gene: TRBV2
D gene: TRBD1
CDR3 DNA: TGTGCCAGCAGTGACAGGGGGGCTATTAATCAGCCCCAGCATTTT
CDR3 protein: CASSDRGAINQPQHF

J gene: TRBJ2-7
clone size: .
V gene: TRBV6-5
D gene: .
CDR3 DNA: TGTGCCAGCAGTTACTCGGAGGGGGCGGCGGCCGAGCAGTACTTC
CDR3 protein: CASSYSEGAAAEQYF

J gene: TRBJ2-1
clone size: .
V gene: TRBV3-1/TRBV3-2
D gene: TRBD1
CDR3 DNA: TGTGCCAGCAGCACCGACAGGGTCCCCATCTTC
CDR3 protein: CASSTDRVPIF

J gene: TRBJ2-7
clone size: .
V gene: TRBV4-1
D gene: .
CDR3 DNA: TGCGCCAGCAGCGCTCTAGCGAAGACCTACGAGCAGTACTTC
CDR3 protein: CASSALAKTYEQYF

J gene: TRBJ2-5
clone size: .
V gene: TRBV7-9
D gene: TRBD2
CDR3 DNA: TGTGCCAGCAGCTCGGAAAACGCGGGACTAGCGCGCGGGGAAGAGACCCAGTACTTC
CDR3 protein: CASSSENAGLARGEETQYF

J gene: TRBJ1-5
clone size: .
V gene: TRBV4-2
D gene: .
CDR3 DNA: TGTGCCAGCAGCCAAGATTTAGCTCTCTACCAGCCCCAGCATTTT
CDR3 protein: CASSQDLALYQPQHF

J gene: TRBJ2-1
clone size: .
V gene: TRBV9
D gene: .
CDR3 DNA: TGTGCCAGCAGCGTAGCGACAGCTCATGAGCAGTTCTTC
CDR3 protein: CASSVATAHEQFF

J gene: TRBJ1-4
clone size: .
V gene: TRBV2
D gene: TRBD1
CDR3 DNA: TGTGCCAGCAGTGCGGAGACAGGGGGACAAAAACTGTTTTTT
CDR3 protein: CASSAETGGQKLFF

J gene: TRBJ1-5
clone size: few
V gene: TRBV3-1/TRBV3-2
D gene: .
CDR3 DNA: TGTGCCAGCAGCCCCCAGGGGAATCAGCCCCAGCATTTT
CDR3 protein: CASSPQGNQPQHF

J gene: TRBJ1-2
clone size: .
V gene: TRBV5-1
D gene: TRBD1
CDR3 DNA: TGCGCCAGCAGCACCTCGGGACAGAGCTATGGCTACACCTTC
CDR3 protein: CASSTSGQSYGYTF

J gene: TRBJ2-3
clone size: .
V gene: TRBV18
D gene: .
CDR3 DNA: TGTGCCAGCTCTCCTCCCGGCGGGACCGGTACGCAGTATTTT
CDR3 protein: CASSPPGGTGTQYF

J gene: TRBJ1-5
clone size: .
V gene: TRBV4-1
D gene: .
CDR3 DNA: TGCGCCAGCAGCCAGGAGATCAATCAGCCCCAGCATTTT
CDR3 protein: CASSQEINQPQHF

J gene: TRBJ1-3
clone size: .
V gene: TRBV27
D gene: TRBD1
CDR3 DNA: TGTGCCAGCAGTTCGGGGACCGACAGGGGGCCTGGAAACACCATATATTTT
CDR3 protein: CASSSGTDRGPGNTIYF

J gene: TRBJ2-3
clone size: .
V gene: TRBV18
D gene: .
CDR3 DNA: TGTGCCAGCTCACCGCCATCCTTGACAGGAATTTACCGGATTAGCACAGATACGCAGTATTTT
CDR3 protein: CASSPPSLTGIYRISTDTQYF

J gene: TRBJ2-1
clone size: few
V gene: TRBV24-1
D gene: TRBD1
CDR3 DNA: TGTGCCACCAGGGGTCAGGGGGAAAGGGATGAGCAGTTCTTC
CDR3 protein: CATRGQGERDEQFF

J gene: TRBJ2-1
clone size: .
V gene: TRBV24-1
D gene: TRBD2
CDR3 DNA: TGTGCCACCAGTGATTCCGGGACTAGCGGATACAATGAGCAGTTCTTC
CDR3 protein: CATSDSGTSGYNEQFF

J gene: TRBJ1-1
clone size: .
V gene: TRBV3-1/TRBV3-2
D gene: .
CDR3 DNA: TGTGCCAGCAGCCGGACTTTGAACACTGAAGCTTTCTTT
CDR3 protein: CASSRTLNTEAFF

J gene: TRBJ1-3
clone size: once
V gene: TRBV6-5
D gene: TRBD1
CDR3 DNA: TGTGCCAGCAGTTACGGGACAGGGGTCGGAAACACCATATATTTT
CDR3 protein: CASSYGTGVGNTIYF

J gene: TRBJ2-1
clone size: .
V gene: TRBV6-5
D gene: TRBD1
CDR3 DNA: TGTGCCAGCAGTTACGATTGGACAGGGGTTAGTGAGCAGTTCTTC
CDR3 protein: CASSYDWTGVSEQFF

J gene: TRBJ2-7
clone size: .
V gene: TRBV6-1
D gene: .
CDR3 DNA: TGTGCCAGCAGTGAAACAGTCTACGAGCAGTACTTC
CDR3 protein: CASSETVYEQYF

J gene: TRBJ1-6
clone size: few
V gene: TRBV7-3
D gene: .
CDR3 DNA: TGTGCCAGCAGCCAAAACAAGAATTCACCCCTCCACTTT
CDR3 protein: CASSQNKNSPLHF

J gene: TRBJ2-7
clone size: .
V gene: TRBV9
D gene: .
CDR3 DNA: TGTGCCAGCAGCGTAGGGGGACTGAATCCCGACGAGCAGTACTTC
CDR3 protein: CASSVGGLNPDEQYF

J gene: TRBJ2-1
clone size: .
V gene: TRBV4-2
D gene: TRBD2
CDR3 DNA: TGTGCCAGCAGCCAAGCCGGGACTAGCGGAATCAATGAGCAGTTCTTC
CDR3 protein: CASSQAGTSGINEQFF

J gene: TRBJ2-7
clone size: .
V gene: TRBV6-2/TRBV6-3
D gene: TRBD1
CDR3 DNA: TGTGCCAGCAGTTGGGACAGCACCTACGAGCAGTACTTC
CDR3 protein: CASSWDSTYEQYF

J gene: TRBJ1-1
clone size: .
V gene: TRBV7-6
D gene: .
CDR3 DNA: TGTGCCAGCAGCTCTCCCCAGACAGGGAACACTGAAGCTTTCTTT
CDR3 protein: CASSSPQTGNTEAFF

J gene: TRBJ1-1
clone size: .
V gene: TRBV5-1
D gene: .
CDR3 DNA: TGCGCCAGCAGCCCACAGAGAATGAACACTGAAGCTTTCTTT
CDR3 protein: CASSPQRMNTEAFF

J gene: TRBJ1-5
clone size: .
V gene: TRBV7-9
D gene: .
CDR3 DNA: TGTGCCAGCAGCCAAGCAGGGGCGAGCAATCAGCCCCAGCATTTT
CDR3 protein: CASSQAGASNQPQHF

J gene: TRBJ1-2
clone size: few
V gene: TRBV12-5
D gene: .
CDR3 DNA: TGTGCTAGTGGTTTGGCCCGCGGGGCTAGGGCGGTCTATGGCTACACCTTC
CDR3 protein: CASGLARGARAVYGYTF

J gene: TRBJ1-1
clone size: .
V gene: TRBV18
D gene: .
CDR3 DNA: TGTGCCAGCTCACTTGGAGGGATAAACACTGAAGCTTTCTTT
CDR3 protein: CASSLGGINTEAFF

J gene: TRBJ1-1
clone size: .
V gene: TRBV14
D gene: .
CDR3 DNA: TGTGCCAGCAGCCGAGGAGGAAGCACTGAAGCTTTCTTT
CDR3 protein: CASSRGGSTEAFF

J gene: TRBJ2-1
clone size: .
V gene: TRBV5-1
D gene: .
CDR3 DNA: TGCGCCAGCAGCTCCGCGGGGTCCTACAATGAGCAGTTCTTC
CDR3 protein: CASSSAGSYNEQFF

J gene: TRBJ1-4
clone size: .
V gene: TRBV5-1
D gene: TRBD1
CDR3 DNA: TGCGCCAGCCGACAGGGGGCAACTAATGAAAAACTGTTTTTT
CDR3 protein: CASRQGATNEKLFF

J gene: TRBJ2-1
clone size: .
V gene: TRBV14
D gene: .
CDR3 DNA: TGTGCCAGCAGCCGCATCGGGACACCTTACAATGAGCAGTTCTTC
CDR3 protein: CASSRIGTPYNEQFF

J gene: TRBJ1-1
clone size: .
V gene: TRBV5-1
D gene: .
CDR3 DNA: TGCGCCAGCAGCTTGCGAGGAACGGGCACTGAAGCTTTCTTT
CDR3 protein: CASSLRGTGTEAFF

J gene: TRBJ1-1
clone size: once
V gene: TRBV10-2
D gene: .
CDR3 DNA: TGCGCCAGCAGCTCACGGGGGGCGCAGACTGAAGCTTTCTTT
CDR3 protein: CASSSRGAQTEAFF